The 19 T cell receptor beta chains presented below share a single source sample, sequenced in a study of T cells expressing NK-cell markers. TCRdb reprocessed the 5' RACE reads; each CDR3 protein has one entry and no DNA is given. This repertoire includes around 100,000 distinct CDR3 sequences. Sequenced sample: blood T cells: a sorted CD56 or NKG2C T cell subset, CD4+ or CD8+ T cells, or bulk PBMC T cells (not recorded which). The receptor set was obtained from a woman between 18 and 75 years old in good health.

CDR3 sequence: CASSQTQGPLTGELFF. This chain connects TRBV4-1 to TRBJ2-2; TCRdb gives TRBD1 as the D gene, but with no DNA this cannot be confirmed. This CDR3 comprises 16 residues. Germline-derived CDR1 and CDR2 are MGHRA and YSYEKL.

The chain joins TRBV10-3 to TRBJ2-1. Germline CDR1 reads ENHRY; CDR2 reads SYGVKD. The CDR3 totals 11 residues. CDR3 protein: CAISESFEQFF.

This sequence joins TRBV11-2 and TRBJ2-3; there is no DNA to check the TCRdb D call of TRBD2. Germline V CDR1 and CDR2: SGHAT, FQNNGV. The CDR3 has 18 residues. The CDR3 region is CASSDRGAGTSPFDTQYF. The full variable domain, its missing parts supplied by reference TRBV11-2 and TRBJ2-3, is EAGVAQSPRYKIIEKRQSVAFWCNPISGHATLYWYQQILGQGPKLLIQFQNNGVVDDSQLPKDRFSAERLKGVDSTLKIQPAKLEDSAVYLCASSDRGAGTSPFDTQYFGPGTRLTVL.

The gene calls are TRBV4-3 and TRBJ2-5; as DNA is missing, the TRBD1 call by TCRdb cannot be tested. CDR1 and CDR2 (germline): LGHNA, YSLEER. The CDR3 contains 15 residues. The CDR3 protein is CASSQTKSGARAQYF.

The rearrangement links TRBV4-1 to TRBJ2-6; absent DNA, TCRdb's TRBD2 call cannot be checked. This CDR3 is built from 15 residues. The germline V gene has CDR1 MGHRA and CDR2 YSYEKL. CDR3 loop: CASREGGTGANVLTF.

The J gene is TRBJ2-1, the V gene TRBV10-1; checking the TCRdb D call of TRBD1 is not possible without DNA. This CDR3 is 17 amino acids long. Germline CDR1 and CDR2: WNHNN and SYGVQD (reference sequence). The CDR3 is CASSEVLPGALYNEQFF.

This rearrangement joins TRBV15 to TRBJ2-1; with no DNA, the TCRdb D assignment of TRBD1 cannot be verified. CDR3 length: 16 residues. Germline loops: CDR1 LNHNV, CDR2 YYDKDF (reference sequence). The CDR3 sequence: CATSRGTGSFYNEQFF.

This chain joins TRBV12-3 or TRBV12-4 and TRBJ2-5. This CDR3 is built from 16 residues. Here the CDR3 reads CASSLADLGHQETQYF.

This chain links TRBV10-3 with TRBJ2-7; as DNA is missing, the TRBD2 call by TCRdb cannot be tested. Germline loops: CDR1 ENHRY, CDR2 SYGVKD. This CDR3 comprises 16 residues. The chain's CDR3 is CAISGGLAGTSYEQYF.

The chain is built from TRBV11-2 and TRBJ2-1; there is no DNA to check the TCRdb D call of TRBD1. CDR3 length: 15 amino acids. Germline V gene data show CDR1 as SGHAT and CDR2 as FQNNGV. CDR3 residues: CASSFGQGSGYEQFF.

The rearrangement joins TRBV7-6 to TRBJ2-1. Germline values: CDR1 SGHVS, CDR2 FNYEAQ. CDR3 length: 13 residues. This CDR3 is CASSLVTDNEQFF.

J is TRBJ1-1 and V is TRBV7-6. From germline, CDR1 is SGHVS and CDR2 FNYEAQ. The CDR3 sequence is 12 residues long. The CDR3 here is CASSLDGVIAFF.

The J gene is TRBJ1-1, the V gene TRBV30. The V gene's germline CDR1 is GTSNPN and CDR2 SVGIG (reference sequence). The CDR3 spans 13 residues. This CDR3 is CAWSVLENTEAFF.

J is TRBJ2-5 and V is TRBV5-6. The CDR3 has 15 residues. CDR1 is SGHDT, CDR2 YYEEEE, per germline. CDR3 sequence: CASSLVLGDQETQYF.

The chain recombines TRBV7-2 with TRBJ2-7; TCRdb proposes TRBD2, but this gene call is untestable without DNA. CDR1 and CDR2 from the germline V gene are SGHTA and FQGNSA. The CDR3 is 15 residues long. The CDR3 here is CASSPAGLATYEQYF.

The rearrangement joins TRBV5-4 to TRBJ2-4; no DNA is available, so the TRBD2 call from TCRdb remains unchecked. Germline values: CDR1 SGHNT, CDR2 YYREEE (reference sequence). The CDR3 has 18 residues. Here the CDR3 reads CASSLPTSGDLAKNIQYF.

V gene TRBV7-9 combines with J gene TRBJ2-2; the TCRdb call, TRBD2, lacks DNA for checking. CDR3 length: 16 amino acids. Germline assignment: CDR1 SEHNR and CDR2 FQNEAQ (reference sequence). The CDR3 protein is CASSYLAGGSTGELFF.

The chain's CDR3 is CASSLWVTSGGLKETQYF. This chain uses TRBV7-8 with TRBJ2-5; lacking DNA, the TRBD2 call made by TCRdb goes unchecked. This CDR3 comprises 18 residues. From germline, CDR1 is SGHVS and CDR2 FQNEAQ.

The chain carries TRBV24-1 and TRBJ2-3; TCRdb outputs TRBD1, but without DNA this stays unchecked. The CDR3 sequence is 16 residues long. The germline gives CDR1 KGHDR, CDR2 SFDVKD. CDR3 loop: CATSDPDRGSTDTQYF.